These T cell receptor beta chains were read from a single sample in a study of blood T cell repertoires in COVID-19. Data came from immunoSEQ multiplex PCR; TCRdb stores just in-frame clones and leaves some out. The sample lists under 250,000 clones, 65% to 85% occurring once. Sequenced sample: peripheral blood. The receptor set was obtained from a man aged 40-50 years with active or convalescent COVID-19. Each CDR3 is given with its conserved first and last residue. The D gene is left open where the match is weak. A row's size may be missing; if present it is once, few, many or a size class.

abundance	v_gene	j_gene	d_gene	CDR3aa	CDR3nt
NA	TRBV5-1	TRBJ2-3	NA	CASSFTVGGSTDTQYF	TGCGCCAGCAGCTTTACGGTCGGAGGATCCACAGATACGCAGTATTTT
NA	TRBV7-6	TRBJ2-7	NA	CASSLDSEQYF	TGTGCCAGCAGCTTAGACTCCGAGCAGTACTTC
NA	TRBV7-2	TRBJ1-1	NA	CASSLYRNTEAFF	TGTGCCAGCAGCTTATACAGGAACACTGAAGCTTTCTTT
NA	TRBV30	TRBJ1-4	NA	CAWSRRTLTGEKLFF	TGTGCCTGGAGCCGAAGAACTCTGACAGGTGAAAAACTGTTTTTT
NA	TRBV7-8	TRBJ2-7	NA	CASSSRPGYEQYF	TGTGCCAGCAGTTCCAGGCCTGGCTACGAGCAGTACTTC
NA	TRBV29-1	TRBJ2-7	NA	CSVEADDSYEQYF	TGCAGCGTTGAGGCCGACGACAGCTACGAGCAGTACTTC
few	TRBV4-1	TRBJ2-7	TRBD1	CASSLRTGKDEQYF	TGCGCCAGCAGCCTACGGACAGGGAAGGACGAGCAGTACTTC
NA	TRBV18	TRBJ1-3	NA	CASSPPRQVSGNTIYF	TGTGCCAGCTCCCCTCCTCGACAGGTCTCTGGAAACACCATATATTTT
NA	TRBV5-1	TRBJ1-2	TRBD1	CASSYSPTGTGNNGYTF	TGCGCCAGCAGCTACTCACCCACCGGGACAGGGAATAATGGCTACACCTTC
NA	TRBV2	TRBJ1-5	TRBD1	CASSGTGLQPQHF	TGTGCCAGCAGCGGGACAGGGTTACAGCCCCAGCATTTT
NA	TRBV28	TRBJ1-5	NA	CATRRGEGNQPQHF	TGTGCCACCCGCAGGGGAGAGGGCAATCAGCCCCAGCATTTT
NA	TRBV6-6	TRBJ2-7	TRBD2	CASSYRGLAESYEQYF	TGTGCCAGCAGTTACAGGGGACTAGCGGAATCCTACGAGCAGTACTTC
NA	TRBV27	TRBJ1-2	TRBD1	CASSLWTGDYGYTF	TGTGCCAGCAGTTTATGGACAGGAGACTATGGCTACACCTTC
NA	TRBV18	TRBJ2-2	TRBD1	CASSPFDRADGELFF	TGTGCCAGCTCACCTTTTGACAGGGCGGACGGGGAGCTGTTTTTT
few	TRBV6-1	TRBJ1-6	NA	CASSEVGGPLHF	TGTGCCAGCAGTGAAGTGGGAGGCCCCCTCCACTTT
NA	TRBV30	TRBJ1-2	NA	CAWSVRDNSGYTF	TGTGCCTGGAGTGTACGGGACAATAGTGGCTACACCTTC
once	TRBV3-1/TRBV3-2	TRBJ1-2	TRBD1	CASSQRGTGWGGGYTF	TGTGCCAGCAGCCAAAGGGGGACAGGCTGGGGTGGTGGCTACACCTTC
NA	TRBV4-2	TRBJ2-2	TRBD1	CASNPGQGPTGELFF	TGTGCCAGCAACCCGGGACAGGGTCCCACCGGGGAGCTGTTTTTT
NA	TRBV2	TRBJ1-2	NA	CASSDRRGSVYGYTF	TGTGCCAGCAGTGACCGCAGGGGTTCGGTCTATGGCTACACCTTC
NA	TRBV11-1	TRBJ1-1	NA	CASSRRRDMNTEAFF	TGTGCCAGCAGCCGACGACGGGACATGAACACTGAAGCTTTCTTT
NA	TRBV6-1	TRBJ1-5	TRBD1	CASSEGAGGKSNQPQHF	TGTGCCAGCAGTGAAGGAGCAGGGGGTAAGAGCAATCAGCCCCAGCATTTT
NA	TRBV11-3	TRBJ2-7	TRBD2	CASSLDVGAGVYEQYF	TGTGCCAGCAGCTTAGATGTTGGAGCGGGAGTATACGAGCAGTACTTC
once	TRBV7-2	TRBJ2-7	TRBD2	CASSVDAGVIYEQYF	TGTGCCAGCAGCGTGGACGCGGGGGTAATATACGAGCAGTACTTC
NA	TRBV18	TRBJ2-1	NA	CASSPGPGHDNEQFF	TGTGCCAGCTCACCCGGACCGGGACACGACAATGAGCAGTTCTTC